This T cell receptor beta chain was found in a study of response to subunit inactivated influenza vaccine. Notes on the study in general: Researchers suggested that each seasonal influenza vaccination recruits few new T cells.

Via MiXCR, TCRdb re-called the RT-PCR reads, giving one row per CDR3 protein. This sample carries around 760,000 distinct CDR3 sequences, 14% of them seen once, and the ten largest clones take 6.5% to 8.5%. A word on this clonotype: What it recognizes is unknown.

This CDR3 comprises 16 residues. With V trimmed by 0 bases and J by 6 bases, 9 bases remained unmatched. The germline CDR1 and CDR2 sequences are MGHRA and YSYEKL. The rearrangement links TRBV4-1 to TRBJ2-7, with 9 nucleotides matching TRBD1. This TCR came from a man aged 50 or older who received an inactivated influenza vaccine. The specimen comprised PBMCs from blood, sampled approximately 15 days before vaccination. CDR3 coding DNA: TGCGCCAGCAGCCAAGAGACAGGGGGTAGGAGGGGCGAGCAGTACTTC. Amino acid sequence: CASSQETGGRRGEQYF.